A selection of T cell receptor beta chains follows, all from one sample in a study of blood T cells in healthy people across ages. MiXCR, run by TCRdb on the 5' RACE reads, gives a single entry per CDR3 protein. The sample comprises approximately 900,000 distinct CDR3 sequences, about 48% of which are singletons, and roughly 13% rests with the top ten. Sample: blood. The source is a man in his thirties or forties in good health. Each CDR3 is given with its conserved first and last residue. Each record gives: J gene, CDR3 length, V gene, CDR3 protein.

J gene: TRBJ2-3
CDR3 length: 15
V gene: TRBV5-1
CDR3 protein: CASSLVARGTDTQYF

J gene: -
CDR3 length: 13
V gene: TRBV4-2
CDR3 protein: CASSQGDRGEQYF

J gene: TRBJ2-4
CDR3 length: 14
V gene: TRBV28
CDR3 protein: CASSILTGGREQYF

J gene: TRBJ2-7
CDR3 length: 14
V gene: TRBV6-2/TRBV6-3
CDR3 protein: CASSFGRGTSEQYF

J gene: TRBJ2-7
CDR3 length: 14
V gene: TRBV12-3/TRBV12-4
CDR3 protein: CASSARAGSYEQYF

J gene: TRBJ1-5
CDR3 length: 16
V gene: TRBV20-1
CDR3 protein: CSARDRVQGGFQPQHF

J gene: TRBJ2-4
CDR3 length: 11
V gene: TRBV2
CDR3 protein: CASGQLDIQYF

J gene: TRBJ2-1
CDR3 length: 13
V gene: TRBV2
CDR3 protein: CASSRSEDNEQFF

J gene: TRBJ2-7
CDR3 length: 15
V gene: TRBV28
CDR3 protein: CASSSPWTPSDEQYF

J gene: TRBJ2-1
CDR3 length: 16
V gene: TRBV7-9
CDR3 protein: CASSPAGDLSYNEQFF

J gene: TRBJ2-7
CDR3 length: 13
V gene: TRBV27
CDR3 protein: CASSFGHSYEQYF

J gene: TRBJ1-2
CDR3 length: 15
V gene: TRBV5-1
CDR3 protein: CASSLEGSLGYGYTF

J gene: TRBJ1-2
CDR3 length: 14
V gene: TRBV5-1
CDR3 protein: CASSGQGSGYGYTF

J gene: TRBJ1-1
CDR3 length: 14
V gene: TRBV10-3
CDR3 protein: CAISFGTPITEAFF

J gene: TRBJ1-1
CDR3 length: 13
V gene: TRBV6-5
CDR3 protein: CASRQGGFTEAFF

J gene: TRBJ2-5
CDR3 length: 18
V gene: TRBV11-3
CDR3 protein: CASSPTSPGHLMQETQYF

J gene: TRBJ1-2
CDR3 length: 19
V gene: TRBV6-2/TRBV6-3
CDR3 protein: CASSYSMGRDRDGNYGYTF

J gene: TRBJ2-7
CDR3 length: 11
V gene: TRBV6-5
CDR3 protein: CASSYLSEQYF

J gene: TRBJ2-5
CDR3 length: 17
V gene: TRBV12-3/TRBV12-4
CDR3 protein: CASRQTSTRGYQETQYF

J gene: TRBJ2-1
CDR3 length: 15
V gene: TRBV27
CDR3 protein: CASSGLAGGDNEQFF

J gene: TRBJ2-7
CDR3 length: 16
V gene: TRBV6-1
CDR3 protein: CASSEAPGRMGYEQYF

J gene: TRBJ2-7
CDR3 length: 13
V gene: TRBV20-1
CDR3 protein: CSAFGQGTWEQYF

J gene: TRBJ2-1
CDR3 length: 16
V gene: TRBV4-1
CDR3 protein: CASSQDPAGFYNEQFF

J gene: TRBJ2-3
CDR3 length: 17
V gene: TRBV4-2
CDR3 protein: CASSPLGRRGGTDTQYF

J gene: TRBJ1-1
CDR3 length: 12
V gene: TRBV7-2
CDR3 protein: CASSPLWTEAFF

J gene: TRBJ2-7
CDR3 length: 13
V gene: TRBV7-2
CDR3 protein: CASSLGVGWEQYF

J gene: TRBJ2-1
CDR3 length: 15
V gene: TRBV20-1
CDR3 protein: CSARDPSASYNEQFF

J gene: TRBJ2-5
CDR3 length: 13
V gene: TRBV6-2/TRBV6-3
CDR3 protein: CASRSSVQETQYF